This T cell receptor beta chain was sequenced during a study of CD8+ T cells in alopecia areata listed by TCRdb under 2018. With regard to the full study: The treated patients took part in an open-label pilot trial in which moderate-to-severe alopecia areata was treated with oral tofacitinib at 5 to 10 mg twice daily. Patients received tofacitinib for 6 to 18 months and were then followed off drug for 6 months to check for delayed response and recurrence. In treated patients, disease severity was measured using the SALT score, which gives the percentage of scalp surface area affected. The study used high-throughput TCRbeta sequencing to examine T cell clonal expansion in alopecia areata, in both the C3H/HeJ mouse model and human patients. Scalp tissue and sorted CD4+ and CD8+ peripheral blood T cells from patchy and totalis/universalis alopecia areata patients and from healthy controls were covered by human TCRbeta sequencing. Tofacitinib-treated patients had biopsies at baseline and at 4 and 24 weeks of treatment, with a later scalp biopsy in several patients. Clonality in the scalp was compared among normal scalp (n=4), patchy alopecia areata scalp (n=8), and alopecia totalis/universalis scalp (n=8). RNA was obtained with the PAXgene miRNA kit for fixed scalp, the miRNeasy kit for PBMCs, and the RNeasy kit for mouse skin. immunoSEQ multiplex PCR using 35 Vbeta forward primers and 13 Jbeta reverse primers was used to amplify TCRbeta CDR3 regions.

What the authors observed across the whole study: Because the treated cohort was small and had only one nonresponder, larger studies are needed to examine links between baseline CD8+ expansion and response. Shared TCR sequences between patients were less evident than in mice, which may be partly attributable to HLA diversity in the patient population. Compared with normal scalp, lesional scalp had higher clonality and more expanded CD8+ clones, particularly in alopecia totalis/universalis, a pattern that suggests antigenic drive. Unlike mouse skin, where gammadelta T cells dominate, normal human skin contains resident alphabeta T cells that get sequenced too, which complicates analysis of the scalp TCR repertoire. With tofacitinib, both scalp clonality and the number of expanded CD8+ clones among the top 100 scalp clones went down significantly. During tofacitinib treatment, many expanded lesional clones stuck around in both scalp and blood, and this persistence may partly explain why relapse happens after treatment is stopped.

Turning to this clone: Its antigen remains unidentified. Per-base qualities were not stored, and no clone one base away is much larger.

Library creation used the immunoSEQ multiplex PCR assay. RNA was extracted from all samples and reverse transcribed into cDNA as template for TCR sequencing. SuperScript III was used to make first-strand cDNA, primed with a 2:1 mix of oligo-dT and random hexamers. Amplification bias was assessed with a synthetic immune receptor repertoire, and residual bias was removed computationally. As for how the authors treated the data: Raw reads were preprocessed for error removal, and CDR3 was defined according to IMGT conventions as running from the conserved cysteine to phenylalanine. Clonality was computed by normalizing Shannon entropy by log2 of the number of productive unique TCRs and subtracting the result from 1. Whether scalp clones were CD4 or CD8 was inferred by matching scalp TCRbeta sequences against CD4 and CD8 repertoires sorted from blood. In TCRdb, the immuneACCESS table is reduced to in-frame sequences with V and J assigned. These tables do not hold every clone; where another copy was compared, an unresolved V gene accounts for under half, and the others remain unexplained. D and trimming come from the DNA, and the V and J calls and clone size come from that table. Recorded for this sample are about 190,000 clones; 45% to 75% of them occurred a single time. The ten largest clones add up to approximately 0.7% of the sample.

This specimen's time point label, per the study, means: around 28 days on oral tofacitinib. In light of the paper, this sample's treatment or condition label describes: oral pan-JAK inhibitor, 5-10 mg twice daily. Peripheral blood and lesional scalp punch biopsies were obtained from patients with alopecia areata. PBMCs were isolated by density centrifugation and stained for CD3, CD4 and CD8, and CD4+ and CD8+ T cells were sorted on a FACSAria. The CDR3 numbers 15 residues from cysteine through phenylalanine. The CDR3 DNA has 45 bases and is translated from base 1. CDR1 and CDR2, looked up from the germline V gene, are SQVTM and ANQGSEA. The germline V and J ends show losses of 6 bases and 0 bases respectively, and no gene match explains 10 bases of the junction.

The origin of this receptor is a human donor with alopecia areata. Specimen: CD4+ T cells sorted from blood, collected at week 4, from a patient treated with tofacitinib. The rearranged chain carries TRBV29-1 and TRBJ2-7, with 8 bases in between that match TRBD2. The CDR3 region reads CSVATSGGTSYEQYF. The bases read TGCAGCGTCGCCACCTCGGGAGGGACCTCCTACGAGCAGTACTTC.